These 9 T cell receptor beta chains came from one sample sequenced in a study of tissue T cells after allogeneic stem cell transplantation. As for time point: mouse harvest day 14 after allogeneic transplant. Each mouse received 10^7 T-cell-depleted marrow cells plus 10^6 splenic CD5+ T cells by tail vein. Clones were sequenced by immunoSEQ multiplex PCR, and TCRdb holds only the in-frame ones, with some missing. The data show about 1,900 clones, under 50% seen once. Sequencing was performed on lymph node tissue. The receptors derive from a female BALB/c mouse given C57BL/6 T cells with graft-versus-host disease after an allogeneic hematopoietic cell transplant.

On this clone: The gene names here belong to mouse. The observed sequence ends 1 residue before the CDR3 terminus, with the missing tail filled in from the germline J gene. The rearrangement joins TRBV2 to TRBJ2-3, with 12 bases fitting TRBD2. Germline V gene data show CDR1 as LGHNA and CDR2 as YSYQKL. The junction had 1 base not matched to a gene; V was cut back by 1 base and J by 2 bases. This CDR3 has 16 amino acids. The CDR3 sequence is CASSQGTGGDAETLYF. The part of the CDR3 DNA that was read is TGTGCCAGCAGCCAAGGGACTGGGGGGGATGCAGAAACGCTGTAT.

This clone was seen a handful of times. Any gene name here is a mouse gene name. The CDR3 is cut off 1 residue early in the read; its end comes from the germline J gene. V and J are TRBV13-2 and TRBJ2-7, with a possible D match to TRBD2 (6 bases). V was cut by 2 bases and J by 0 bases, with 9 bases left in between. CDR3 length equals 14 residues. The V gene's germline CDR1 is NNHNN and CDR2 SYGAGS (reference sequence). The sequenced part of the CDR3 DNA is TGTGCCAGCGGTGAGCCGGGGGGCTCCTATGAACAGTAC. Its translation is CASGEPGGSYEQY. The entire CDR3 is CASGEPGGSYEQYF.

This clone was seen just once. Germline and genes here are mouse. Read data end 1 residue before the CDR3 end; the end is taken from the germline J gene. The chain combines TRBV26 with TRBJ1-6, with D maybe TRBD1 (5 bases). TRBJ1-6 is classed as an ORF, of uncertain function. Germline V gene data show CDR1 as KGHPV and CDR2 as FQNQEV (reference sequence). The CDR3 contains 15 residues. The V end lost 3 bases, the J end lost 3 bases, and 9 bases lay between the germline ends. The sequenced part of the CDR3 DNA is TGTGCCAGCAGTCTAGCAGGGTACTATAATTCGCCCCTCTAC. Translating gives CASSLAGYYNSPLY. The entire CDR3 protein is CASSLAGYYNSPLYF.

With regard to this clone: Gene labels here are mouse ones. The CDR3 end lies 1 residue beyond the end of the read and is filled in from the germline J gene. The chain combines TRBV26 with TRBJ2-4; a possible D gene is TRBD1 (6 bases). The CDR3 is 14 amino acids. Trimming shortened V by 3 bases and J by 3 bases, and 10 bases separated the two germline ends. Per the germline V gene, CDR1 is KGHPV and CDR2 is FQNQEV (reference sequence). Incomplete CDR3 DNA: TGTGCCAGCAGTCTCTCAGGGGTCCAAAACACCTTGTAC. Translating it yields CASSLSGVQNTLY. The CDR3 in full is CASSLSGVQNTLYF.

To note about this clone: Genes and germline are mouse. The CDR3 DNA, read in part, is TGTGCCAGCAGTCCCGGGACAGGGGGCTGGACAGAAGTCTTC. It is translated as CASSPGTGGWTEVF. Given in full, the CDR3 is CASSPGTGGWTEVFF. The rearrangement uses TRBV26 and TRBJ1-1, with 12 bases lining up with TRBD1. The sequenced fragment ends 1 residue before the CDR3 boundary, so the rest is inferred from the germline J gene. After removal of 4 bases from V and 5 bases from J, the junction contained 5 bases not matched to a gene. This CDR3 has 15 residues. Germline V gives CDR1 KGHPV, CDR2 FQNQEV (reference sequence).

On this clone: The listed genes are named as in mouse. The read stops 1 residue short of the end of the CDR3; the missing end is completed from the germline J gene. The gene calls are TRBV12-1 and TRBJ2-4; 8 bases fit TRBD2. CDR3 length equals 16 residues. The germline V gene encodes CDR1 SGHSN and CDR2 HYEKVE. Trimming cost V 0 bases and J 2 bases; bases outside gene matches: 6. The sequenced part of the CDR3 DNA is TGTGCCAGCTCTCTCGAACGGGGGGGCCTTCAAAACACCTTGTAC. The encoded protein is CASSLERGGLQNTLY. The CDR3 as a whole reads CASSLERGGLQNTLYF. The full variable domain, rest sourced from reference TRBV12-1 and TRBJ2-4, is DSGVVQSPRHIIKEKGGRSVLTCIPISGHSNVVWYQQTLGKELKFLIQHYEKVERDKGFLPSRFSVQQFDDYHSEMNMSALELEDSAMYFCASSLERGGLQNTLYFGAGTRLSVL.

This clone was seen a handful of times. Mouse germline and gene names are used. The CDR3 end lies 1 residue beyond the end of the read and is filled in from the germline J gene. The V call is TRBV13-3, the J call TRBJ2-7, with TRBD2 matching 8 bases. The CDR3 runs to 13 residues. Germline V gene lookup returns CDR1 NNHDY and CDR2 SYVADS. After removal of 1 base from V and 6 bases from J, the junction contained 3 bases not matched to a gene. The CDR3 protein is CASSDWGGSEQYF. Incomplete CDR3 DNA: TGTGCCAGCAGTGATTGGGGGGGGTCTGAACAGTAC.

This clone is deemed large. Gene names follow the mouse nomenclature. The CDR3 end is not reached by the read, which stops 1 residue before it; the germline J gene fills it in. The chain carries TRBV2 and TRBJ1-2, with a tentative D call TRBD1 (6 bases). CDR1 and CDR2 (germline): LGHNA, YSYQKL. The CDR3 is 15 residues long. V lost 0 bases and J lost 4, with 12 bases in between. CDR3 sequence: CASSQDWGGASDYTF. CDR3 DNA (partial): TGTGCCAGCAGCCAAGATTGGGGGGGCGCCTCCGACTACACC.

This clone was observed a handful of times. Genes here carry mouse names. Read sequence stops 1 residue before the CDR3 end, and the germline J gene provides the missing end. The rearrangement joins TRBV23 to TRBJ2-7; the table's D call, TRBD2, was not checked against the DNA. Germline assignment: CDR1 KGHTA and CDR2 FQNQQP. This CDR3 region has 14 residues. The CDR3 bases that were read are TGCTCCAGCAGGCGGACTGGGGGCTCCTATGAACAGTAC. Its protein is CSSRRTGGSYEQY. The complete CDR3 sequence is CSSRRTGGSYEQYF.